The 5 T cell receptor beta chains given below trace back to one sample, sequenced in a study of blood T cell repertoires in COVID-19. Using immunoSEQ multiplex PCR, the repertoire was profiled, and TCRdb retains in-frame clones only, with some absent. Of some 150,000 clones listed, roughly 86% were seen once; the top ten hold over 5%. Sequencing used peripheral blood. The receptor source for this set is a human donor in a cohort sampled during active COVID-19.

The genes are TRBV18 and TRBJ1-5; the match to TRBD1 covers 9 bases. The germline CDR1 and CDR2 sequences are KGHSH and LQKENI. V was clipped by 5 bases and J by 3 bases; unmatched bases: 8. The CDR3 consists of 16 residues. This CDR3 reads CASSSGTGRTNQPQHF. The DNA for the CDR3 is TGTGCCAGCTCATCCGGGACAGGGAGGACCAATCAGCCCCAGCATTTT.

In DNA, the CDR3 is TGTGCCAGCCGACCGGACAGGGGACTATACGAGCAGTACTTC. Translated, it gives CASRPDRGLYEQYF. The rearrangement links TRBV28 to TRBJ2-7; 9 bases map to TRBD1. With V trimmed by 8 bases and J by 4 bases, 9 bases remained unmatched. The CDR3 loop spans 14 amino acids. From germline, CDR1 is MDHEN and CDR2 SYDVKM.

The J gene is TRBJ2-3, the V gene TRBV2, with D possibly matching TRBD1 (6 bases). The V end lost 8 bases, the J end lost 1 base, and 16 bases lay between the germline ends. This CDR3 has 15 residues. Germline CDR1 reads SNHLY; CDR2 reads FYNNEI. In nucleotides, the CDR3 is TGTGCCAGCCGCGAAGGGACATGGGGCACAGATACGCAGTATTTT. Protein sequence: CASREGTWGTDTQYF.

This clone has only a few counts. CDR3 DNA: TGCGCCAGCAGCCAAAAGCCCCCTTCGGCGGGACAGGGGGCTACTGAAGCTTTCTTT. It yields the protein CASSQKPPSAGQGATEAFF. The rearrangement uses TRBV4-1 and TRBJ1-1, with 12 bases matching TRBD1. The germline gives CDR1 MGHRA, CDR2 YSYEKL. The trim removed 2 bases at V and 5 bases at J, leaving 15 bases unmatched. This CDR3 spans 19 amino acids.

This clone was seen only once. This chain joins TRBV11-2 and TRBJ1-2, with D perhaps TRBD1 (6 bases). Germline V gene data show CDR1 as SGHAT and CDR2 as FQNNGV. V shed 0 bases and J shed 2 bases, with 10 bases lying between them. The CDR3 covers 15 residues. The CDR3 is CASSLEAGTNYGYTF. The CDR3 DNA sequence: TGTGCCAGCAGCTTAGAGGCAGGGACAAACTATGGCTACACCTTC.